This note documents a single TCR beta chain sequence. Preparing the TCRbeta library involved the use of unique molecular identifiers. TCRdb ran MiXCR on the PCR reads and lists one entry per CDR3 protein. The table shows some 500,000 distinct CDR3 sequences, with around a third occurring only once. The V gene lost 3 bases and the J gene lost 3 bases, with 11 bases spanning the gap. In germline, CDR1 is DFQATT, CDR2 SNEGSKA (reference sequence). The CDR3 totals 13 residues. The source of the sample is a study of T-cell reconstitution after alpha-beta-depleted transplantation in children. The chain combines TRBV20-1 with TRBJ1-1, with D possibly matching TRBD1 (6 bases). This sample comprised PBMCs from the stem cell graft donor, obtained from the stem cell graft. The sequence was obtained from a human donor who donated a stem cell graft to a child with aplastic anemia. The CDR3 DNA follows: TGCAGTGCTAGCGGACAGTTCCACACTGAAGCTTTCTTT. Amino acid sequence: CSASGQFHTEAFF.